One T cell receptor beta chain is described in this entry. The antigen remains unidentified. Treatment: about 20 received Ad26.COV2.S at low or high dose, single or two shots; roughly 5 received placebo; per-sample allocation not given. Samples analyzed were those drawn on day 63 after the first vaccine or placebo injection. Whoever gave the sample was an adult aged 18-55 years in Boston. An Ad26 vector that expressed Wuhan-strain SARS-CoV-2 spike constituted the vaccine. The data originate from a study of Ad26.COV2.S vaccination and SARS-CoV-2 variants. This table comes from immunoSEQ multiplex PCR, and its TCRdb copy is limited to in-frame clones, with some not included. The sample includes hundreds of thousands of clones, roughly nine tenths of them seen just once. General observations from the study: Vaccine recipients surpassed placebo recipients in spike-specific TCR breadth. CD8+ and CD4+ T cells specific for spike reportedly responded with substantial breadth after vaccination.

The CDR3 length is 16 residues. CDR1 and CDR2 (germline): LNHDA, SQIVND (reference sequence). V lost 4 bases, J lost 7 bases, and 10 bases stayed unmatched. This sequence was found in a person between 18 and 65 years old who received the Ad26.COV2.S COVID-19 vaccine or a placebo. The chain joins TRBV19 to TRBJ1-6, with 7 positions matching TRBD1. This sample comprised peripheral blood, obtained in a trial of Ad26.COV2.S vaccine versus placebo. The CDR3 is CASSTTTGTLNSPLHF. CDR3 bases: TGTGCCAGTAGTACGACGACAGGGACCTTGAATTCACCCCTCCACTTT.